This T cell receptor (beta chain) was identified in a study of early T cells in non-severe SARS-CoV-2 infection. Study-wide background: The sequenced material was bulk RNA from unsorted whole blood, and its chains were unpaired.

Attachment of unique molecular identifiers was made to individual cDNA molecules. TCRdb processed the 5' RACE reads anew with MiXCR; each CDR3 protein has one entry. The table has fewer than 85,000 distinct CDR3 sequences, less than 15% seen once. Germline V gene data show CDR1 as KGHSH and CDR2 as LQKENI. The CDR3 extends over 12 amino acids. V lost 0 bases, J lost 11 bases, and 10 bases lay in between. The sample holds a few counts of this clonotype. The source of this sequence is an adult who was a healthcare worker with PCR-confirmed SARS-CoV-2 infection or an uninfected control (not recorded which). Sequences were obtained from whole blood. The rearrangement links TRBV18 to TRBJ1-1, with no clear D. In DNA form, the CDR3 reads TGTGCCAGCTCACCACCCTCCTCCCCCGCTTTCTTT. Amino acid sequence: CASSPPSSPAFF.